A single sample gave rise to the 19 T cell receptor beta chains below, sequenced in a study of monozygotic twins with cystic fibrosis. Only in-frame clones appear in the TCRdb table, and some are missing; sequencing was by immunoSEQ multiplex PCR. The profile covers 35,000 or so clones, with around 82% appearing a single time and approximately 1.8% taken by the ten largest. Source material: blood. The origin of the receptors is a girl aged 2 to 9 with cystic fibrosis.

This rearrangement joins TRBV6-6 to TRBJ1-2; 11 bases agree with TRBD1. This CDR3 has 15 residues. Looked up from germline, CDR1 is MNHNY and CDR2 is SVGAGI (reference sequence). V trimming: 5 bases; J trimming: 7 bases; junction bases outside the gene matches: 9. CDR3 loop: CASSGSGQGGGGYTF. In nucleotides, the CDR3 is TGTGCCAGCAGTGGATCGGGACAGGGGGGAGGTGGCTACACCTTC.

The chain links TRBV4-1 to TRBJ1-3, with unresolved D. This CDR3 is 18 amino acids long. The germline CDR1 and CDR2 sequences are MGHRA and YSYEKL. The germline V and J ends were trimmed by 0 bases and 0 bases, with 15 bases remaining between them. The CDR3 reads CASSQDEFAGISGNTIYF. CDR3 in DNA: TGCGCCAGCAGCCAAGATGAGTTCGCGGGGATCTCTGGAAACACCATATATTTT.

The gene calls are TRBV2 and TRBJ2-5, with D perhaps being TRBD1 or TRBD2 (5 bases each). The ends were cut back, 6 bases at V and 4 bases at J, with 12 bases in the middle. The CDR3 contains 13 residues. Germline loops: CDR1 SNHLY, CDR2 FYNNEI. DNA for the CDR3: TGTGCCAGCAGCGGGGACGCGGCAGAGACCCAGTACTTC. Its protein product is CASSGDAAETQYF. The variable domain in full, completed from reference TRBV2 and TRBJ2-5, reads EPEVTQTPSHQVTQMGQEVILRCVPISNHLYFYWYRQILGQKVEFLVSFYNNEISEKSEIFDDQFSVERPDGSNFTLKIRSTKLEDSAMYFCASSGDAAETQYFGPGTRLLVL.

V gene TRBV11-2 combines with J gene TRBJ2-5, with D possibly TRBD2 on 6 matching bases. V lost 8 bases, J lost 4 bases, and 17 bases lay in between. The germline gives CDR1 SGHAT, CDR2 FQNNGV. This CDR3 comprises 14 residues. The chain's CDR3 is CASGPLRGGETQYF. The CDR3 DNA follows: TGTGCCAGCGGTCCACTGCGGGGAGGAGAGACCCAGTACTTC.

The chain links TRBV6-5 to TRBJ1-2, with 8 bases identical to TRBD1. The germline CDR1 and CDR2 sequences are MNHEY and SVGAGI. The CDR3 runs to 13 residues. Germline trimming cut 5 bases from V and 4 bases from J; bases unmatched to any gene: 3. In DNA form, the CDR3 reads TGTGCCAGCAGTCGACAGGGGAGCTATGGCTACACCTTC. Amino acid sequence: CASSRQGSYGYTF.

This rearrangement joins TRBV7-9 to TRBJ2-5; D remains unclear. The CDR3 runs to 16 residues. Germline V gene data show CDR1 as SEHNR and CDR2 as FQNEAQ (reference sequence). The ends were cut back, 5 bases at V and 2 bases at J, with 18 bases in the middle. CDR3: CASSGPVRWVQETQYF. The CDR3 DNA follows: TGTGCCAGCAGCGGGCCAGTGCGTTGGGTGCAAGAGACCCAGTACTTC.

This rearrangement joins TRBV19 to TRBJ1-1; D gene unclear. CDR3 length: 13 residues. Per the germline V gene, CDR1 is LNHDA and CDR2 is SQIVND (reference sequence). V was trimmed by 5 bases and J by 4 bases, leaving 11 bases between them. In DNA, the CDR3 is TGTGCCAGTAGTTATTGGGGTGGCACTGAAGCTTTCTTT. Its translation: CASSYWGGTEAFF.

The genes are TRBV6-5 and TRBJ1-2, with D tentatively TRBD1 (5 bases). V gave up 9 bases and J gave up 0 bases, with 17 bases separating them. Germline CDR1 and CDR2: MNHEY and SVGAGI. The CDR3 covers 15 residues. In nucleotides, the CDR3 is TGTGCCAGTTCTGGCCAGGGTTTAGCTAACTATGGCTACACCTTC. Translating gives CASSGQGLANYGYTF.

The CDR3 DNA is TGCGCCAGCAGCTACGGGACAGGGAATCAGCCCCAGCATTTT. It translates to CASSYGTGNQPQHF. The V gene is TRBV5-1, the J gene TRBJ1-5; 9 bases agree with TRBD1. The CDR3 contains 14 residues. Trimming took 3 bases from V and 4 from J; bases not matched to a gene: 2. Germline V gene lookup returns CDR1 SGHRS and CDR2 YFSETQ.

The chain employs TRBV6-5 and TRBJ2-4; D gene unclear. The CDR3 runs to 15 residues. Looked up from germline, CDR1 is MNHEY and CDR2 is SVGAGI. Deletions cut 6 bases from V and 1 base from J, with 13 bases between. Here the CDR3 DNA reads TGTGCCAGCAGCTCAGGCTTCGGGGCCAAAAACATTCAGTACTTC. Protein sequence: CASSSGFGAKNIQYF.

This clone was counted only a few times. The chain uses TRBV2 and TRBJ2-7, with D hard to call. The CDR3 runs 12 residues. Germline V gene sequence: CDR1 SNHLY, CDR2 FYNNEI. V was cut by 4 bases and J by 3 bases, with 7 bases left in between. CDR3 DNA: TGTGCCAGCAGTGTTCCGTACTACGAGCAGTACTTC. Protein sequence: CASSVPYYEQYF. The complete variable domain, with remaining parts taken from reference TRBV2 and TRBJ2-7, reads EPEVTQTPSHQVTQMGQEVILRCVPISNHLYFYWYRQILGQKVEFLVSFYNNEISEKSEIFDDQFSVERPDGSNFTLKIRSTKLEDSAMYFCASSVPYYEQYFGPGTRLTVT.

This clone came up a few times. The chain employs TRBV18 and TRBJ1-5, with D uncertain. The germline CDR1 and CDR2 sequences are KGHSH and LQKENI. Trimming left V 2 bases short and J 4 bases short, with 3 bases between. The CDR3 length is 12 residues. CDR3 loop: CASSPGNQPQHF. The CDR3 DNA sequence: TGTGCCAGCTCACCAGGGAATCAGCCCCAGCATTTT.

V is TRBV4-3 and J is TRBJ1-3; D uncertain. The CDR3 has 19 amino acids. The ends were cut back, 0 bases at V and 2 bases at J, with 20 bases in the middle. Germline CDR1 reads LGHNA; CDR2 reads YSLEER. Here the CDR3 reads CASSQDLMAAQEAGNTIYF. DNA of the CDR3: TGCGCCAGCAGCCAAGATCTTATGGCAGCGCAGGAGGCTGGAAACACCATATATTTT.

In its sample, this clone was seen once. Other DNA sequences in the sample encode the same CDR3. The chain is built from TRBV6-5 and TRBJ1-4; D gene uncertain. The germline V gene encodes CDR1 MNHEY and CDR2 SVGAGI. The CDR3 runs to 15 residues. V shed 0 bases and J shed 0 bases, with 5 bases lying between them. CDR3 loop: CASSYSGATNEKLFF. The CDR3 nucleotides are TGTGCCAGCAGTTACTCCGGGGCAACTAATGAAAAACTGTTTTTT.

The chain links TRBV5-4 to TRBJ1-2; perhaps TRBD1 as D (5 bases). Germline V CDR1 and CDR2: SGHNT, YYREEE (reference sequence). V was cut by 0 bases and J by 7 bases, with 10 bases left in between. The CDR3 loop spans 13 amino acids. In DNA form, the CDR3 reads TGTGCCAGCAGCTTGGTGGGGGTAGTTGGCTACACCTTC. It is translated as CASSLVGVVGYTF.

This sequence joins TRBV2 and TRBJ1-2, with 8 bases lining up with TRBD1. Germline lookup yields CDR1 SNHLY and CDR2 FYNNEI. The length of the CDR3 is 15 residues. Germline trimming cut 3 bases from V and 1 base from J; bases unmatched to any gene: 4. The CDR3 spells CASSDGTGINYGYTF. CDR3 coding DNA: TGTGCCAGCAGTGATGGGACAGGAATTAACTATGGCTACACCTTC.

This clone occurred a few times. This chain connects TRBV4-2 to TRBJ2-3; D is ambiguous. The CDR3 consists of 13 residues. Per the germline V gene, CDR1 is LGHNA and CDR2 is YNFKEQ. The V end was cut by 4 bases, the J end by 5 bases, with 10 bases between. The CDR3 region is CASSRNKGDTQYF. The DNA of the CDR3 is TGTGCCAGCAGCCGAAATAAGGGAGATACGCAGTATTTT.

The rearrangement uses TRBV4-3 and TRBJ2-7; D remains ambiguous. Germline V gives CDR1 LGHNA, CDR2 YSLEER. The CDR3 has 14 amino acids. V was cut by 0 bases and J by 4 bases, with 10 bases left in between. The CDR3 DNA reads TGCGCCAGCAGCCAAGACTCCGGCAGTTACGAGCAGTACTTC. It encodes CASSQDSGSYEQYF.

This chain connects TRBV20-1 to TRBJ2-7, with D perhaps assigned TRBD1 or TRBD2 (6 bases each). The V gene's germline CDR1 is DFQATT and CDR2 SNEGSKA (reference sequence). The V and J ends lost 7 bases and 6 bases respectively, with 13 bases between them. This CDR3 comprises 11 residues. CDR3 amino acids: CSGRGGVEQYF. As DNA, the CDR3 is TGCAGTGGCAGGGGCGGGGTCGAGCAGTACTTC.